This T cell receptor beta chain was identified in a study of T cell changes during pregnancy in multiple sclerosis. The table came from immunoSEQ multiplex PCR; TCRdb's copy has only in-frame clones and leaves some out. The table has 20,000 to 25,000 clones, 85% to 95% seen once. Trimming left V 3 bases short and J 5 bases short, with 17 bases between. The CDR3 is 15 amino acids. The germline CDR1 and CDR2 sequences are GTSNPN and SVGIG (reference sequence). Material: CD4+ T cells from peripheral blood mononuclear cells, obtained in the third trimester of pregnancy. This rearrangement joins TRBV30 to TRBJ1-5; tentatively, D is TRBD1 (6 bases). This receptor was taken from a female donor with multiple sclerosis, enrolled in a pregnancy study. CDR3 sequence (DNA): TGTGCCTGGAGGCCGGTGGGGGGGCGTGATCAGCCCCAGCATTTT. This translates into CAWRPVGGRDQPQHF.